This T cell receptor (beta chain) stems from a study of T cell responses to AZD1222 COVID-19 vaccine. General observations from the study: Researchers took repertoire samples only after the peak T cell response had come. Only a handful of AZD1222 recipients tested seropositive at baseline.

Profiled with immunoSEQ multiplex PCR; TCRdb holds only in-frame clones, not every one. The sample shows about 210,000 clones, around 92% of them seen only once. Per the germline V gene, CDR1 is SEHNR and CDR2 is FQNEAQ (reference sequence). Trimming stripped 7 bases from V and 2 bases from J, with 9 bases between. The CDR3 is 14 amino acids. Regarding this clone: Its specificity is unknown.

V is TRBV7-9 and J is TRBJ1-6; D not certain. Sequenced material: peripheral blood, taken on day 0 of AZD1222 vaccination. The receptor was derived from an adult in good health. The CDR3 loop reads CASIGMAYNSPLHF. The DNA for the CDR3 is TGTGCCAGCATCGGGATGGCCTATAATTCACCCCTCCACTTT.